This TCR beta chain is from a study of shared T cell receptors in the human thymus. Only in-frame clones appear in the TCRdb table, and some are missing; sequencing was by immunoSEQ multiplex PCR. The table includes 500,000 to 550,000 clones, around three quarters detected once. The germline V gene encodes CDR1 KGHSY and CDR2 FQNENV. The CDR3 is made up of 12 amino acids. Trimming took off 0 bases at V and 5 bases at J, with 5 bases between the two ends. This same sample was also taken into another study, of human thymus T cells. In that study: V and J genes seemed to be used with bias in thymic and blood repertoires.

The specimen sequenced was thymocytes. This chain connects TRBV16 to TRBJ2-7; D remains ambiguous. The origin of this receptor is a boy less than two years old with a congenital heart defect. The CDR3 loop is CASSQSGHEQYF. The CDR3 DNA reads TGTGCCAGCAGCCAATCTGGCCACGAGCAGTACTTC.